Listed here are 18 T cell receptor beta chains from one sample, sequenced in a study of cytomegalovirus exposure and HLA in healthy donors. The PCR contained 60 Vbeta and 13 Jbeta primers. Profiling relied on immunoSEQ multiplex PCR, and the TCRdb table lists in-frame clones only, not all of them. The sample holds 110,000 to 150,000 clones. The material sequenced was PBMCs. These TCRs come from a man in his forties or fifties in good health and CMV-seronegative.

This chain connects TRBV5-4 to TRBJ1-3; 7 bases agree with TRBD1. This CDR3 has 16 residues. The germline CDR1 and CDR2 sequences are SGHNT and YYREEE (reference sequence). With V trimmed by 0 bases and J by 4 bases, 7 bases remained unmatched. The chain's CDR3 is CASSLVAGGIGNTIYF. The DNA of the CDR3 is TGTGCCAGCAGCTTGGTTGCAGGGGGTATCGGAAACACCATATATTTT.

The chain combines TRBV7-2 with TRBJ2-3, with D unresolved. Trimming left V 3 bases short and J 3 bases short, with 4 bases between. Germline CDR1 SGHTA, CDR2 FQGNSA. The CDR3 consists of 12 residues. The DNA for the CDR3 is TGTGCCAGCAGCTTCGGGACAGATACGCAGTATTTT. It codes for CASSFGTDTQYF.

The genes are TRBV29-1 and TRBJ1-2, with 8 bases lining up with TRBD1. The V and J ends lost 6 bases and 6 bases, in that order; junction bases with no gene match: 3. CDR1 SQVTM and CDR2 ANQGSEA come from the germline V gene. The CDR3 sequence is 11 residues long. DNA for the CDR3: TGCAGCGTCGACAGGGGCGATGGCTACACCTTC. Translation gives CSVDRGDGYTF.

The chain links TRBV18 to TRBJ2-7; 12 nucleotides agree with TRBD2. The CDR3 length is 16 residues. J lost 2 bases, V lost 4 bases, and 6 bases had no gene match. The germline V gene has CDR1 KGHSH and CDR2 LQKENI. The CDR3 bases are TGTGCCAGCTCACGAACGACTAGCGGGGGCCCCTACGAGCAGTACTTC. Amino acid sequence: CASSRTTSGGPYEQYF.

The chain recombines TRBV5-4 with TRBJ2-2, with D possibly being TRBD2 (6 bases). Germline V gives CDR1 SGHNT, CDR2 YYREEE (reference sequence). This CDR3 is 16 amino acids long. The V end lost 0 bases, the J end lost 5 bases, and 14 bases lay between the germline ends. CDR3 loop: CASSLDPGVGTGELFF. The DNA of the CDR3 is TGTGCCAGCAGCTTGGACCCGGGGGTTGGAACCGGGGAGCTGTTTTTT.

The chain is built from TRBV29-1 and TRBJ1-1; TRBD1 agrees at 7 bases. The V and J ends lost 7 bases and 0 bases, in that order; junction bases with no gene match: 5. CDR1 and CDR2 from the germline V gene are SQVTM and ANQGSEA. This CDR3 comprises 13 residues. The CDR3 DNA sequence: TGCAGCGCCGGAACAGGGGTGAACACTGAAGCTTTCTTT. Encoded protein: CSAGTGVNTEAFF. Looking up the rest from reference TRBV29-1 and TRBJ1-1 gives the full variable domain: SAVISQKPSRDICQRGTSLTIQCQVDSQVTMMFWYRQQPGQSLTLIATANQGSEATYESGFVIDKFPISRPNLTFSTLTVSNMSPEDSSIYLCSAGTGVNTEAFFGQGTRLTVV.

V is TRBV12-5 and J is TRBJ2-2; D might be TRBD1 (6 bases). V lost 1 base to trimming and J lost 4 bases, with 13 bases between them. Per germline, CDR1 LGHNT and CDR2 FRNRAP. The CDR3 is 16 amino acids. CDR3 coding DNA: TGTGCTAGTGGTTTGGCTCGTACAGGGTTCACCGGGGAGCTGTTTTTT. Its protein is CASGLARTGFTGELFF.

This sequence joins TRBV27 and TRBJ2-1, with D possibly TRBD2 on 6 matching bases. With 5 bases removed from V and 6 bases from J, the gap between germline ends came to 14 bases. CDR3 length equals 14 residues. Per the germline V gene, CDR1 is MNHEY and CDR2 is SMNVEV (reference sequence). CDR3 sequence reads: CASSGPGLTNEQFF. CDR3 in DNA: TGTGCCAGCAGTGGACCGGGACTTACCAATGAGCAGTTCTTC.

CDR3 DNA: TGTGCCAGCAGCGTAAGCTCACTAATTACAGATACGCAGTATTTT. This sequence encodes CASSVSSLITDTQYF. The V and J genes are TRBV9 and TRBJ2-3; D gene ambiguous. Between the trimmed V and J ends, which lost 1 base and 3 bases, there was a span of 12 bases. Per the germline V gene, CDR1 is SGDLS and CDR2 is YYNGEE. The CDR3 loop spans 15 amino acids.

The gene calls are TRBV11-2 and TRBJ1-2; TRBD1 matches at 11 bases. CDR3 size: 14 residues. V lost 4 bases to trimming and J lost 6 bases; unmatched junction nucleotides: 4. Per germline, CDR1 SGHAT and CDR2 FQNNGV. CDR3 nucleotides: TGTGCCAGCAGCTACGGACAGGGGGCGGATGGCTACACCTTC. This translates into CASSYGQGADGYTF.

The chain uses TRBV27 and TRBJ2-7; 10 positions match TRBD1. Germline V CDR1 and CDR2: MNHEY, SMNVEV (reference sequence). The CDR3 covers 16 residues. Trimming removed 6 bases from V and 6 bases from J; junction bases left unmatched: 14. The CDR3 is CASRQIPGQGRGEQYF. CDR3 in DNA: TGTGCCAGCAGGCAAATACCGGGACAGGGGAGAGGCGAGCAGTACTTC.

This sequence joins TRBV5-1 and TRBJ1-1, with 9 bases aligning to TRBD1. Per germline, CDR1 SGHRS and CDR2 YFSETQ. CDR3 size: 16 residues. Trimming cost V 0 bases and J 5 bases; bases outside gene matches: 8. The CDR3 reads CASSLGRDRVYTEAFF. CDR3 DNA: TGCGCCAGCAGCTTGGGCCGGGACAGGGTATATACTGAAGCTTTCTTT.

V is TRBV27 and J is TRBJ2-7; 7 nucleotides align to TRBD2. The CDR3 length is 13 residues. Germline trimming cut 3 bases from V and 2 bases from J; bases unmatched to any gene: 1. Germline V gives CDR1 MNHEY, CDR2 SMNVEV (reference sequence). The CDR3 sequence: CASSFGRAYEQYF. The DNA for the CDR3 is TGTGCCAGCAGTTTTGGGAGGGCCTACGAGCAGTACTTC.

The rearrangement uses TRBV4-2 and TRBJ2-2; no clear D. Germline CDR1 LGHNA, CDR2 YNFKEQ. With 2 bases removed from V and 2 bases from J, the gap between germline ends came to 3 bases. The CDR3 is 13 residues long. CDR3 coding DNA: TGTGCCAGCAGCCAACTTAACACCGGGGAGCTGTTTTTT. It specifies CASSQLNTGELFF.

DNA for the CDR3: TGCGCCAGCAGCTTGGATACAGGCTACAATGAGCAGTTCTTC. Its protein product is CASSLDTGYNEQFF. The J gene is TRBJ2-1, the V gene TRBV5-1; D may be TRBD1 (5 bases). Trimming removed 0 bases from V and 3 bases from J, with 7 bases in between. The CDR3 is 14 amino acids. Germline CDR1 reads SGHRS; CDR2 reads YFSETQ.

DNA for the CDR3: TGTGCCAGCAGTTCCGCCGGGACAGGTTCCTACGAGCAGTACTTC. It specifies CASSSAGTGSYEQYF. This sequence joins TRBV27 and TRBJ2-7; 8 nucleotides agree with TRBD1. V dropped 4 bases and J dropped 1; count of bases not matched to a gene: 6. Germline assignment: CDR1 MNHEY and CDR2 SMNVEV (reference sequence). The CDR3 length is 15 residues.

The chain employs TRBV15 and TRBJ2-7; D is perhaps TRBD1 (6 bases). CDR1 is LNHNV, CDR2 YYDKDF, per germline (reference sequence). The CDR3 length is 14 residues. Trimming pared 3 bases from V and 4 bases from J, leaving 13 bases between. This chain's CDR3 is CATSSRQVGYEQYF. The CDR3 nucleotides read TGTGCCACCAGCAGCCGACAGGTTGGTTACGAGCAGTACTTC.

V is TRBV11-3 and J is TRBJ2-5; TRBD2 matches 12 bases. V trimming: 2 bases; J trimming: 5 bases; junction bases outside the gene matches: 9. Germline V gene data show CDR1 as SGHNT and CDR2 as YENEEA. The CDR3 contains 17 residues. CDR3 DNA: TGTGCCAGCAGCTTACTAACCCCTAGCGGGGGGGACGAGACCCAGTACTTC. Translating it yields CASSLLTPSGGDETQYF.